This T cell receptor beta chain came from a study of blood T cell repertoires in COVID-19. This clone showed up just once. The junction had 2 bases not matched to a gene; V was cut back by 6 bases and J by 1 base. This CDR3 is 13 amino acids long. Germline CDR1 reads SNHLY; CDR2 reads FYNNEI. Clones were sequenced by immunoSEQ multiplex PCR, and TCRdb holds only the in-frame ones, with some missing. This sample has more than 150,000 clones, with roughly four fifths found just once. In assigning cohorts, the study relied on participant-reported clinical history. Sequencing was done on a sample of PBMCs or T cells enriched from blood (not recorded which). This receptor was obtained from a man aged 35-49 years who had recovered from COVID-19. This chain connects TRBV2 to TRBJ2-5; 7 nucleotides align to TRBD1. The CDR3 DNA is TGTGCCAGCAGGAGGGACAGCCAAGAGACCCAGTACTTC. It is translated as CASRRDSQETQYF.